Below are 27 T cell receptor beta chains sequenced from a single sample in a study of blood T cell repertoires in COVID-19. The assay was immunoSEQ multiplex PCR, and TCRdb's table has in-frame clones only and misses some. The repertoire holds about 150,000 clones, approximately 90% seen once, with nearly 0.55% in the top ten. Specimen: peripheral blood. The receptors originated from a man aged 50 or older with acute or convalescent COVID-19.

The sample holds one count of this clone. The genes are TRBV28 and TRBJ1-2; TRBD1 matches 7 bases. The germline CDR1 and CDR2 sequences are MDHEN and SYDVKM. The CDR3 is 11 amino acids. V trimming: 10 bases; J trimming: 4 bases; junction bases outside the gene matches: 3. Here the CDR3 DNA reads TGTGCCATACAGGGGTTCTATGGCTACACCTTC. Encoded protein: CAIQGFYGYTF.

The genes are TRBV5-4 and TRBJ2-3; maybe TRBD2 (6 bases). The germline V gene encodes CDR1 SGHNT and CDR2 YYREEE (reference sequence). Trimming pared 4 bases from V and 0 bases from J, leaving 12 bases between. CDR3 length: 15 residues. The CDR3 DNA reads TGTGCCAGCAGCGACGGGGGTGGAAGCACAGATACGCAGTATTTT. Amino acids: CASSDGGGSTDTQYF.

The chain employs TRBV29-1 and TRBJ2-3; D uncertain. V shed 1 base and J shed 2 bases, with 10 bases lying between them. Germline lookup yields CDR1 SQVTM and CDR2 ANQGSEA. There are 14 residues in the CDR3. CDR3 coding DNA: TGCAGCGTTGAAGTTGGTCCTAACACAGATACGCAGTATTTT. This sequence encodes CSVEVGPNTDTQYF.

The chain recombines TRBV24-1 with TRBJ2-6; 10 bases agree with TRBD1. CDR3 length: 19 amino acids. The junction had 8 bases not matched to a gene; V was cut back by 4 bases and J by 0 bases. Germline V lookup: CDR1 KGHDR, CDR2 SFDVKD. CDR3 protein: CATSESTGQGISGANVLTF. The CDR3 DNA sequence: TGTGCCACCAGTGAATCTACGGGACAGGGGATCTCTGGGGCCAACGTCCTGACTTTC.

This chain uses TRBV13 with TRBJ2-1, with TRBD2 identical over 10 bases. The CDR3 is 19 amino acids. The junction had 8 bases not matched to a gene; V was cut back by 0 bases and J by 0 bases. Per germline, CDR1 PRHDT and CDR2 FYEKMQ (reference sequence). The CDR3 region is CASSLGIAGGFSSYNEQFF. CDR3 sequence (DNA): TGTGCCAGCAGCTTAGGGATAGCGGGGGGCTTTAGCTCCTACAATGAGCAGTTCTTC.

The rearrangement joins TRBV7-6 to TRBJ1-2; the match to TRBD1 covers 8 bases. The CDR3 runs to 15 residues. Germline V gene lookup returns CDR1 SGHVS and CDR2 FNYEAQ. Trimming at V came to 10 bases and at J to 7 bases, leaving 17 bases not matched to a gene. The CDR3 sequence: CATEDDRGIFSGYTF. CDR3 coding DNA: TGTGCCACGGAGGATGACAGGGGCATATTTAGTGGCTACACCTTC.

V is TRBV2 and J is TRBJ1-5; the D gene is possibly TRBD1 (5 bases). The CDR3 has 15 amino acids. Germline V gene data show CDR1 as SNHLY and CDR2 as FYNNEI. V shed 1 base and J shed 2 bases, with 9 bases lying between them. The CDR3 here is CASSEEGRGNQPQHF. The CDR3 bases are TGTGCCAGCAGTGAAGAGGGGCGCGGCAATCAGCCCCAGCATTTT.

The genes are TRBV6-2 or TRBV6-3 and TRBJ2-7; TRBD1 is a possible D gene (5 bases). V lost 5 bases, J lost 1 base, and 21 bases lay in between. This CDR3 is 17 amino acids long. Germline values: CDR1 MNHEY, CDR2 SVGEGT. The CDR3 DNA is TGTGCCAGCAGTCTATCCGGTGGGCAGGGTTCGTCCTACGAGCAGTACGTC. Translating it yields CASSLSGGQGSSYEQYV.

The chain is built from TRBV29-1 and TRBJ2-7, with D perhaps TRBD1 (6 bases). Germline assignment: CDR1 SQVTM and CDR2 ANQGSEA. The CDR3 length is 14 residues. The germline V and J ends were trimmed by 4 bases and 3 bases, with 16 bases remaining between them. The CDR3 DNA follows: TGCAGCGTTGTCGGTCTGGACAGTATCTACGAGCAGTACTTC. Its protein product is CSVVGLDSIYEQYF.

This rearrangement joins TRBV4-2 to TRBJ2-5; TRBD2 matches at 12 bases. The germline V gene has CDR1 LGHNA and CDR2 YNFKEQ. The CDR3 contains 16 residues. With 4 bases clipped from V and 2 bases from J, the junction kept 5 bases outside the gene matches. The CDR3 DNA follows: TGTGCCAGCAGCCTTCGGACTAGCGGGATTCAAGAGACCCAGTACTTC. This encodes CASSLRTSGIQETQYF.

The chain uses TRBV21-1 and TRBJ1-5; TRBD1 is the table's D call, not checked against the DNA. TRBV21-1 is a listed pseudogene. The CDR3 length is 16 residues. CDR3 protein: CASSESHRIGNQPQHF. In DNA, the CDR3 is TGTGCCAGCAGCGAGTCCCACAGGATCGGCAATCAGCCCCAGCATTTT.

J is TRBJ1-5 and V is TRBV19; no definite D call. Per the germline V gene, CDR1 is LNHDA and CDR2 is SQIVND (reference sequence). The CDR3 loop spans 15 amino acids. V dropped 10 bases and J dropped 2 bases, with 18 bases sitting between them. The chain's CDR3 is CATTPIGAGNQPQHF. CDR3 sequence (DNA): TGTGCCACCACACCTATAGGAGCAGGCAATCAGCCCCAGCATTTT. Based on the CDR3 plus reference TRBV19 and TRBJ1-5, the full variable domain is DGGITQSPKYLFRKEGQNVTLSCEQNLNHDAMYWYRQDPGQGLRLIYYSQIVNDFQKGDIAEGYSVSREKKESFPLTVTSAQKNPTAFYLCATTPIGAGNQPQHFGDGTRLSIL.

This clone appeared once. This sequence joins TRBV19 and TRBJ1-2, with 8 bases aligning to TRBD1. The CDR3 is 16 amino acids. V trimming: 3 bases; J trimming: 8 bases; junction bases outside the gene matches: 14. CDR1 is LNHDA, CDR2 SQIVND, per germline (reference sequence). CDR3 protein: CASSIAGPGGRTGYTF. The DNA of the CDR3 is TGTGCCAGTAGTATTGCCGGGCCAGGGGGCAGGACGGGCTACACCTTC.

The chain recombines TRBV4-1 with TRBJ2-5; TRBD2 is a possible D gene (7 bases). This CDR3 has 14 amino acids. V was clipped by 3 bases and J by 5 bases, with 13 bases between them. From germline, CDR1 is MGHRA and CDR2 YSYEKL. This chain's CDR3 is CASSHWGGGETQYF. CDR3 nucleotides: TGCGCCAGCAGCCATTGGGGGGGCGGGGAGACCCAGTACTTC.

CDR3 amino acids: CASSRGTSGRPPGYHYEQYF. The CDR3 bases are TGCGCCAGCAGCCGCGGGACTAGCGGGAGGCCGCCTGGATATCACTACGAGCAGTACTTC. The V gene is TRBV5-1, the J gene TRBJ2-7; 15 nucleotides agree with TRBD2. This CDR3 region has 20 residues. The ends lost 4 bases at V and 3 bases at J; junction bases unmatched: 17. Germline assignment: CDR1 SGHRS and CDR2 YFSETQ.

The chain recombines TRBV21-1 with TRBJ2-1; the table's D call, TRBD2, was not checked against the DNA. TRBV21-1 is marked as a pseudogene. The CDR3 is 14 amino acids. The CDR3 DNA follows: TGTGCCAGCAGGACGGGACTAGATGAAAATGAGCAGTTCTTC. Translating gives CASRTGLDENEQFF.

The V and J genes are TRBV10-3 and TRBJ1-6; 7 nucleotides match TRBD1. The junction had 3 bases not matched to a gene; V was cut back by 2 bases and J by 8 bases. This CDR3 is 14 amino acids long. The germline CDR1 and CDR2 sequences are ENHRY and SYGVKD. CDR3 in DNA: TGTGCCATCAGTGAGACAGGGGAGGATTCACCCCTCCACTTT. This gives the protein CAISETGEDSPLHF.

The chain is built from TRBV11-2 and TRBJ1-1; D is undetermined. Germline CDR1 SGHAT, CDR2 FQNNGV. The CDR3 spans 14 residues. Trimming stripped 5 bases from V and 4 bases from J, with 14 bases between. CDR3 region: CASSRSGRSTEAFF. In DNA, the CDR3 is TGTGCCAGCAGCCGATCGGGGAGGAGCACTGAAGCTTTCTTT. Variable domain in full (rest from reference TRBV11-2 and TRBJ1-1): EAGVAQSPRYKIIEKRQSVAFWCNPISGHATLYWYQQILGQGPKLLIQFQNNGVVDDSQLPKDRFSAERLKGVDSTLKIQPAKLEDSAVYLCASSRSGRSTEAFFGQGTRLTVV.

The chain recombines TRBV19 with TRBJ1-1; TRBD1 agrees at 7 bases. There are 14 residues in the CDR3. The ends lost 3 bases at V and 1 base at J; junction bases unmatched: 2. From germline, CDR1 is LNHDA and CDR2 SQIVND (reference sequence). CDR3 in amino acids: CASSIDRENTEAFF. CDR3 nucleotides: TGTGCCAGTAGTATTGACAGGGAGAACACTGAAGCTTTCTTT.

The genes are TRBV7-8 and TRBJ2-1; 9 bases align to TRBD2. Losses at the gene ends were 6 bases for V and 7 bases for J; bases not matched to a gene: 13. The CDR3 sequence is 16 residues long. Germline V CDR1 and CDR2: SGHVS, FQNEAQ. The DNA of the CDR3 is TGTGCCAGCAGTCCCATAGTCGCGGGGGGGCCGAATGAGCAGTTCTTC. This encodes CASSPIVAGGPNEQFF.

The chain employs TRBV27 and TRBJ1-6; D remains unclear. The CDR3 contains 18 residues. Germline loops: CDR1 MNHEY, CDR2 SMNVEV (reference sequence). V was clipped by 1 base and J by 1 base, with 14 bases between them. The CDR3 DNA reads TGTGCCAGCAGTTTATTCGTCCGCGCGGGGTCCTATAATTCACCCCTCCACTTT. The encoded protein is CASSLFVRAGSYNSPLHF.

The chain couples TRBV27 to TRBJ2-7; possibly TRBD2 for D (5 bases). The CDR3 has 14 residues. CDR1 and CDR2 (germline): MNHEY, SMNVEV (reference sequence). Trimming shortened V by 3 bases and J by 3 bases, and 12 bases separated the two germline ends. CDR3 region: CASSLVHGGYEQYF. CDR3 coding DNA: TGTGCCAGCAGTTTGGTACATGGAGGCTACGAGCAGTACTTC.

This clone was observed a few times. The rearrangement links TRBV9 to TRBJ1-5; TRBD1 matches 7 bases. Trimming took 9 bases from V and 9 from J; bases not matched to a gene: 15. This CDR3 spans 14 amino acids. From germline, CDR1 is SGDLS and CDR2 YYNGEE. The CDR3 DNA reads TGTGCCATCTATACGGGACAGCTTCGGGGGCCCCAGCATTTT. This translates into CAIYTGQLRGPQHF.

The genes are TRBV7-8 and TRBJ2-7; 12 bases are a match to TRBD1. J was trimmed by 7 bases and V by 5 bases; bases with no gene match: 9. Germline CDR1 reads SGHVS; CDR2 reads FQNEAQ. The CDR3 runs 15 residues. CDR3 coding DNA: TGTGCCAGCAGCCCAACCGGGACAGGGGGCCGGGAGCAGTACTTC. The encoded protein is CASSPTGTGGREQYF.

CDR3 DNA sequence: TGTGCCAGCTCAAATGGACAGACCTACGAGCAGTACTTC. The encoded protein is CASSNGQTYEQYF. The chain carries TRBV18 and TRBJ2-7; TRBD1 is a possible D gene (6 bases). V was pared by 5 bases and J by 2 bases, with 10 bases between. The CDR3 runs 13 residues. The germline gives CDR1 KGHSH, CDR2 LQKENI.

The chain couples TRBV9 to TRBJ1-2, with TRBD1 matching over 8 bases. After removal of 1 base from V and 6 bases from J, the junction contained 8 bases not matched to a gene. The germline V gene encodes CDR1 SGDLS and CDR2 YYNGEE. This CDR3 comprises 15 residues. The DNA for the CDR3 is TGTGCCAGCAGCGTACTACGACAGGGGAAGGATGGCTACACCTTC. Translation: CASSVLRQGKDGYTF. Complete variable domain (other parts from reference TRBV9 and TRBJ1-2): DSGVTQTPKHLITATGQRVTLRCSPRSGDLSVYWYQQSLDQGLQFLIQYYNGEERAKGNILERFSAQQFPDLHSELNLSSLELGDSALYFCASSVLRQGKDGYTFGSGTRLTVV.

This chain links TRBV6-1 with TRBJ1-2; no firm D call. The V gene lost 5 bases and the J gene lost 2 bases, with 15 bases spanning the gap. Germline CDR1 and CDR2: MNHNS and SASEGT. CDR3 size: 15 residues. The DNA of the CDR3 is TGTGCCAGCAGTAAACACCAGACACAAAACTATGGCTACACCTTC. This gives the protein CASSKHQTQNYGYTF.